Each of the 10 T cell receptor beta chains below was sequenced from the same sample in a study of shared T cell receptors in the human thymus. Generated by immunoSEQ multiplex PCR, the TCRdb table keeps only in-frame clones and is missing some. Of some 640,000 clones in the sample, around 87% were seen once. These records were also assigned to another study, of human thymus T cells.

Sequences were obtained from thymocytes. Receptor source: a boy in the first two years of life with a congenital heart defect.

The chain combines TRBV5-1 with TRBJ2-1; 7 positions match TRBD2. The CDR3 is 15 amino acids. CDR1 and CDR2 from the germline V gene are SGHRS and YFSETQ. V lost 4 bases to trimming and J lost 5 bases; unmatched junction nucleotides: 9. The CDR3 DNA reads as TGCGCCAGCAGCCCGCGACTAGCTTGGGACAATGAGCAGTTCTTC. It specifies CASSPRLAWDNEQFF.

The DNA for the CDR3 is TGCGCCAGCAGCCAAAACCGGGACAGGGACACTGAAGCTTTCTTT. Its protein is CASSQNRDRDTEAFF. The chain uses TRBV4-3 and TRBJ1-1, with 9 positions matching TRBD1. V was clipped by 2 bases and J by 3 bases; unmatched bases: 4. Germline CDR1 LGHNA, CDR2 YSLEER. The CDR3 runs to 15 residues.

The V and J genes are TRBV6-1 and TRBJ2-3; 8 bases agree with TRBD2. The CDR3 covers 15 residues. After removal of 1 base from V and 5 bases from J, the junction contained 5 bases not matched to a gene. CDR1 MNHNS and CDR2 SASEGT come from the germline V gene. Here the CDR3 DNA reads TGTGCCAGCAGTGAAGTAACCCTAGCGGGAGATACGCAGTATTTT. Protein: CASSEVTLAGDTQYF.

This clone was picked up one time. The chain has TRBV10-3 and TRBJ1-2, with 9 nucleotides matching TRBD1. Trimming at V came to 4 bases and at J to 6 bases, leaving 12 bases not matched to a gene. Germline V lookup: CDR1 ENHRY, CDR2 SYGVKD. This CDR3 comprises 16 residues. CDR3 DNA: TGTGCCATCAGTGCTCTAAGTCGGACAGGGGATCATGGCTACACCTTC. Amino acids: CAISALSRTGDHGYTF.

The rearrangement joins TRBV6-1 to TRBJ2-1, with D uncertain. CDR3 size: 15 residues. CDR1 and CDR2 from the germline V gene are MNHNS and SASEGT. Trimming shortened V by 0 bases and J by 5 bases, and 11 bases separated the two germline ends. The CDR3 spells CASSEARRDHNEQFF. The CDR3 DNA sequence: TGTGCCAGCAGTGAAGCTCGGAGAGACCACAATGAGCAGTTCTTC.

The chain uses TRBV27 and TRBJ2-2, with D unclear. The CDR3 is made up of 15 amino acids. Germline lookup yields CDR1 MNHEY and CDR2 SMNVEV (reference sequence). V lost 0 bases and J 4 bases, leaving 9 bases between the germline ends. This CDR3 is CASSLSRRLTGELFF. DNA for the CDR3: TGTGCCAGCAGTTTATCTAGGCGGCTCACCGGGGAGCTGTTTTTT.

CDR3 bases: TGTGCCAGCAGCTTCGGTGGCTCTGGGGCCAACGTCCTGACTTTC. Protein sequence: CASSFGGSGANVLTF. The rearrangement links TRBV7-2 to TRBJ2-6; D is uncertain. Trimming cost V 3 bases and J 0 bases, with 6 bases left between them. CDR1 and CDR2 (germline): SGHTA, FQGNSA. The CDR3 sequence is 15 residues long.

The V and J genes are TRBV14 and TRBJ2-1; tentative D call: TRBD2 (6 bases). The CDR3 has 13 amino acids. V was shortened by 3 bases and J by 4 bases, with 7 bases between the two germline ends. The germline V gene has CDR1 SGHDN and CDR2 FVKESK. The CDR3 DNA is TGTGCCAGCAGCCAGGGGACTTACAATGAGCAGTTCTTC. This sequence encodes CASSQGTYNEQFF.

This sequence joins TRBV28 and TRBJ1-1; perhaps TRBD1 as D (5 bases). The CDR3 has 14 amino acids. V gave up 8 bases and J gave up 1 base, with 14 bases separating them. Germline CDR1 is MDHEN and CDR2 is SYDVKM. In DNA form, the CDR3 reads TGTGCCAGCCCCGGTGCAGGGAAGAACACTGAAGCTTTCTTT. Its translation is CASPGAGKNTEAFF.

The rearrangement links TRBV6-1 to TRBJ2-5; TRBD2 matches 12 bases. Germline CDR1 is MNHNS and CDR2 is SASEGT. This CDR3 region has 14 residues. V lost 5 bases, J lost 7 bases, and 5 bases stayed unmatched. The CDR3 is CASSLATSGGTQYF. The CDR3 bases are TGTGCCAGCAGTCTAGCGACTAGCGGGGGGACCCAGTACTTC.